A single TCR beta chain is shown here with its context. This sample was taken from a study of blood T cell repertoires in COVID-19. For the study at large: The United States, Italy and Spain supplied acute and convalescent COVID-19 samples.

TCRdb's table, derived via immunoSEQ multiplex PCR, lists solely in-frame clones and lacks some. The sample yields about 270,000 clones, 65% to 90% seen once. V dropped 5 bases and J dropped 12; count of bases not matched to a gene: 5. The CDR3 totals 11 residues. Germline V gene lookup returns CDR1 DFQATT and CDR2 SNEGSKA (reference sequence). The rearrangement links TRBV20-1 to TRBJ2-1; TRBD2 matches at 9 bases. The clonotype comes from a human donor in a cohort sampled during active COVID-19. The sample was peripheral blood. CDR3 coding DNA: TGCAGTGCTGGACTAGCGAATAGGCAGTTCTTC. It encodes CSAGLANRQFF.